Listed below are T cell receptor beta chains from one sample, sequenced in a study of blood T cell repertoires in COVID-19. The protocol was immunoSEQ multiplex PCR, while the TCRdb copy is restricted to in-frame clones and leaves out a portion. Among approximately 120,000 clones, about four fifths were seen once, and the ten largest hold about 15%. Specimen: peripheral blood. These TCRs come from a man aged 30 to 39 with COVID-19, enrolled during active disease. Both conserved end residues are part of each CDR3. Each record gives: V gene, J gene, clone size, D gene, CDR3 DNA, CDR3 protein. D genes are given only for firm matches. Not every row has a clone size; where given, it reads once, few, many or a size class.

v_call: TRBV7-9; j_call: TRBJ2-5; clone_size: .; d_call: TRBD1; cdr3_nt: TGTGCCAGCAGCTCGTCTTCCGGGACAGGGGTCCAAGAGACCCAGTACTTC; cdr3_aa: CASSSSSGTGVQETQYF
v_call: TRBV27; j_call: TRBJ1-6; clone_size: once; d_call: .; cdr3_nt: TGTGCCAGCAGCCGCATTCCCCCCCAAGTAGAGGGAAATTCACCCCTCCACTTT; cdr3_aa: CASSRIPPQVEGNSPLHF
v_call: TRBV7-6; j_call: TRBJ2-1; clone_size: .; d_call: .; cdr3_nt: TGTGCCAGCAGCCCATCAATCGCTAGCTCCTACAATGAGCAGTTCTTC; cdr3_aa: CASSPSIASSYNEQFF
v_call: TRBV7-3; j_call: TRBJ2-1; clone_size: .; d_call: TRBD2; cdr3_nt: TGTGCCAGCAGCTCTAGCGGGACCTTTAATGAGCAGTTCTTC; cdr3_aa: CASSSSGTFNEQFF
v_call: TRBV11-2; j_call: TRBJ2-1; clone_size: .; d_call: .; cdr3_nt: TGTGCCAGCAGCTTAGGAGCGGCCTACTACAATGAGCAGTTCTTC; cdr3_aa: CASSLGAAYYNEQFF
v_call: TRBV5-1; j_call: TRBJ2-2; clone_size: .; d_call: .; cdr3_nt: TGCGCCAGCAGCTCCCTCCCCCCTCCCAGGGCGAACACCGGGGAGCTGTTTTTT; cdr3_aa: CASSSLPPPRANTGELFF
v_call: TRBV11-2; j_call: TRBJ2-7; clone_size: .; d_call: TRBD1; cdr3_nt: TGTGCCAGCAGCTTGATCTCCGGGACAGGGAGCTCCTACGAGCAGTACTTC; cdr3_aa: CASSLISGTGSSYEQYF
v_call: TRBV28; j_call: TRBJ2-7; clone_size: .; d_call: .; cdr3_nt: TGTGCCAGCAGTTCGCCGGGACAAAGACCCTCCTACGAGCAGTACTTC; cdr3_aa: CASSSPGQRPSYEQYF
v_call: TRBV28; j_call: TRBJ1-2; clone_size: .; d_call: .; cdr3_nt: TGTGCCAGCAGTTTGGTAGACTATGGCTACACCTTC; cdr3_aa: CASSLVDYGYTF
v_call: TRBV7-9; j_call: TRBJ2-7; clone_size: .; d_call: .; cdr3_nt: TGTGCCAGCAGCAAGACAGGAAGCTCCTACGAGCAGTACTTC; cdr3_aa: CASSKTGSSYEQYF
v_call: TRBV4-1; j_call: TRBJ2-1; clone_size: .; d_call: TRBD2; cdr3_nt: TGCGCCAGCAGCCAAGAGGGACTAGCGGGAGATGATGAGCAGTTCTTC; cdr3_aa: CASSQEGLAGDDEQFF
v_call: TRBV9; j_call: TRBJ2-3; clone_size: once; d_call: TRBD2; cdr3_nt: TGTGCCAGCAGCGTACTAGCGGGGGGGGAGACAGATACGCAGTATTTT; cdr3_aa: CASSVLAGGETDTQYF
v_call: TRBV30; j_call: TRBJ2-5; clone_size: once; d_call: .; cdr3_nt: TGTGCCTGGAGTTTACCCTCTAAGACCCAGTACTTC; cdr3_aa: CAWSLPSKTQYF
v_call: TRBV28; j_call: TRBJ2-5; clone_size: .; d_call: .; cdr3_nt: TGTGCCAGCAGCCCCTACTCGGGGGATGGCCACGGGACCCAGTACTTC; cdr3_aa: CASSPYSGDGHGTQYF
v_call: TRBV28; j_call: TRBJ2-3; clone_size: .; d_call: TRBD2; cdr3_nt: TGTGCCAGCAGTCCCAAGGGACTAGCGGGAAACACAGATACGCAGTATTTT; cdr3_aa: CASSPKGLAGNTDTQYF
v_call: TRBV10-3; j_call: TRBJ2-2; clone_size: .; d_call: TRBD2; cdr3_nt: TGTGCCATCAGTGATCCCCGGGGAGGGATCGGAACCGGGGAGCTGTTTTTT; cdr3_aa: CAISDPRGGIGTGELFF
v_call: TRBV5-1; j_call: TRBJ1-3; clone_size: .; d_call: TRBD1; cdr3_nt: TGCGCCAGCAGCTTGGAACTCACAGGGGTGGGAAACACCATATATTTT; cdr3_aa: CASSLELTGVGNTIYF
v_call: TRBV4-2; j_call: TRBJ2-7; clone_size: .; d_call: .; cdr3_nt: TGTGCCAGCAGCCAGTTACAGGGATCAAGCTCCTACGAGCAGTACTTC; cdr3_aa: CASSQLQGSSSYEQYF
v_call: TRBV4-1; j_call: TRBJ2-2; clone_size: .; d_call: .; cdr3_nt: TGCGCCAGCAGCCGAACATACACAGGCAACACCGGGGAGCTGTTTTTT; cdr3_aa: CASSRTYTGNTGELFF
v_call: TRBV4-1; j_call: TRBJ2-7; clone_size: .; d_call: .; cdr3_nt: TGCGCCAGCAGCCAGTGGGGACTGTCCTACGAGCAGTACTTC; cdr3_aa: CASSQWGLSYEQYF
v_call: TRBV6-1; j_call: TRBJ1-4; clone_size: .; d_call: TRBD1; cdr3_nt: TGTGCCAGCAGCATCACGGGACAGGGGGAAGAAAAACTGTTTTTT; cdr3_aa: CASSITGQGEEKLFF
v_call: TRBV27; j_call: TRBJ2-7; clone_size: .; d_call: TRBD2; cdr3_nt: TGTGCCAGCAGTCCCTTATTAGCGGGGGAGTACTCCTACGAGCAGTACTTC; cdr3_aa: CASSPLLAGEYSYEQYF
v_call: TRBV13; j_call: TRBJ1-6; clone_size: .; d_call: .; cdr3_nt: TGTGCCAGCACCCTCTGGGGGGACTTTGGTTCACCCCTCCACTTT; cdr3_aa: CASTLWGDFGSPLHF
v_call: TRBV5-1; j_call: TRBJ1-2; clone_size: .; d_call: .; cdr3_nt: TGCGCCAGCAGCTTGTTAGGACACCTCGGCTACACCTTC; cdr3_aa: CASSLLGHLGYTF
v_call: TRBV29-1; j_call: TRBJ1-1; clone_size: .; d_call: .; cdr3_nt: TGCAGCGTTGACAGGTCAGAAAACACTGAAGCTTTCTTT; cdr3_aa: CSVDRSENTEAFF
v_call: TRBV7-2; j_call: TRBJ2-1; clone_size: many; d_call: TRBD2; cdr3_nt: TGTGCCAGCAGCTTAACTAGCGGAGAATACAATGAGCAGTTCTTC; cdr3_aa: CASSLTSGEYNEQFF
v_call: TRBV28; j_call: TRBJ1-4; clone_size: .; d_call: TRBD1; cdr3_nt: TGTGCCAGCCTTACAGGGGGGGCGGAAAAACTGTTTTTT; cdr3_aa: CASLTGGAEKLFF
v_call: TRBV2; j_call: TRBJ1-5; clone_size: few; d_call: .; cdr3_nt: TGTGCCAGCAGTTCGACAGTAGCTCAGCCCCAGCATTTT; cdr3_aa: CASSSTVAQPQHF
v_call: TRBV19; j_call: TRBJ2-6; clone_size: .; d_call: TRBD1; cdr3_nt: TGTGCCAGTAGTGACCTTCCGGGACAGTACTCTGGGGCCAACGTCCTGACTTTC; cdr3_aa: CASSDLPGQYSGANVLTF
v_call: TRBV10-3; j_call: TRBJ1-4; clone_size: .; d_call: TRBD1; cdr3_nt: TGTGCCATCAGTGAGTCGAACGCCGGACAGGGCTATGAAAAACTGTTTTTT; cdr3_aa: CAISESNAGQGYEKLFF
v_call: TRBV6-5; j_call: TRBJ2-1; clone_size: once; d_call: TRBD2; cdr3_nt: TGTGCCAGCAGTTACGGGGGACTAGCGCGCGGAAGTGAGCAGTTCTTC; cdr3_aa: CASSYGGLARGSEQFF
v_call: TRBV6-5; j_call: TRBJ1-1; clone_size: few; d_call: TRBD1; cdr3_nt: TGTGCCAGCAAAGGACAGGGGGCCGTGAACACTGAAGCTTTCTTT; cdr3_aa: CASKGQGAVNTEAFF
v_call: TRBV5-1; j_call: TRBJ2-1; clone_size: .; d_call: TRBD1; cdr3_nt: TGCGCCAGCAGCCCCCCCCGACAGGGGGGTGGAGATGAGCAGTTCTTC; cdr3_aa: CASSPPRQGGGDEQFF
v_call: TRBV24-1; j_call: TRBJ1-1; clone_size: .; d_call: .; cdr3_nt: TGTGCCACCAGGGGGCTAGGGAACACTGAAGCTTTCTTT; cdr3_aa: CATRGLGNTEAFF
v_call: TRBV30; j_call: TRBJ2-2; clone_size: .; d_call: TRBD2; cdr3_nt: TGTGCCTGGAAGAAGACTAGCGGCTTCACCGGGGAGCTGTTTTTT; cdr3_aa: CAWKKTSGFTGELFF
v_call: TRBV29-1; j_call: TRBJ2-5; clone_size: .; d_call: .; cdr3_nt: TGCAGCGTTGAAGCTCCACTGATTAGCGTAGAGACCCAGTACTTC; cdr3_aa: CSVEAPLISVETQYF
v_call: TRBV5-1; j_call: TRBJ1-2; clone_size: .; d_call: TRBD1; cdr3_nt: TGCGCCAGCAGTTGGGACAGGGACTATGGCTACACCTTC; cdr3_aa: CASSWDRDYGYTF
v_call: TRBV7-2; j_call: TRBJ1-2; clone_size: .; d_call: TRBD1; cdr3_nt: TGTGCCAGCCGGCCCTCCGGGACAGGGAGGAGGTACACCTTC; cdr3_aa: CASRPSGTGRRYTF
v_call: TRBV28; j_call: TRBJ2-6; clone_size: .; d_call: TRBD2; cdr3_nt: TGTGCCAGCAGTTTTGGTAGACTAGCGGGAGTTGGGGCCAACGTCCTGACTTTC; cdr3_aa: CASSFGRLAGVGANVLTF
v_call: TRBV7-8; j_call: TRBJ1-2; clone_size: .; d_call: TRBD1; cdr3_nt: TGTGCCAGCAGCCGAGAAGGACAGGGTGGGAACTATGGCTACACCTTC; cdr3_aa: CASSREGQGGNYGYTF